The present T cell receptor (beta chain) was sequenced within a study of a mutant IDH1 vaccine in newly diagnosed glioma. The CDR3 consists of 17 residues. J was trimmed by 4 bases and V by 4 bases; bases with no gene match: 11. Per germline, CDR1 SGHAT and CDR2 FQNNGV. Here immunoSEQ multiplex PCR was the method, and the copy in TCRdb shows in-frame clones only, minus some. There are some 60,000 clones in the sample; 80% to 90% occur only once, and 1.6% lies in the top ten. Time point reported: week 35, safety follow-up. Mutant IDH1 20-mer peptide, at 300 ug, made up each vaccine dose, with topical imiquimod. This clone turned up a few times. As yet, its antigen is unknown.

This clonotype was obtained from a man in his forties or fifties with glioma. The specimen was PBMCs, collected from a glioma patient whose treatment included an IDH1 peptide vaccine. This chain joins TRBV11-2 and TRBJ2-5; TRBD2 matches 11 bases. CDR3 nucleotides: TGTGCCAGCAGCTCCCTCGTGGGCCTAGCGGGAGGAGAGACCCAGTACTTC. Protein sequence: CASSSLVGLAGGETQYF.